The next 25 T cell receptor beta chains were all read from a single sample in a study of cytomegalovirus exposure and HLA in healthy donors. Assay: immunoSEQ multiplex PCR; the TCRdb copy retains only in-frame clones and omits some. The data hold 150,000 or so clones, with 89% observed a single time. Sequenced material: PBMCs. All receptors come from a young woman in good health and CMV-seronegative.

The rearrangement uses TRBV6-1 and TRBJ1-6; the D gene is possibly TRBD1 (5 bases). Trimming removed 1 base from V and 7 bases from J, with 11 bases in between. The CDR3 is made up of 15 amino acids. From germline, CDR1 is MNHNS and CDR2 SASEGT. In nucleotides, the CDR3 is TGTGCCAGCAGTGAAGGCGGGACGGGGAATTCACCCCTCCACTTT. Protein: CASSEGGTGNSPLHF.

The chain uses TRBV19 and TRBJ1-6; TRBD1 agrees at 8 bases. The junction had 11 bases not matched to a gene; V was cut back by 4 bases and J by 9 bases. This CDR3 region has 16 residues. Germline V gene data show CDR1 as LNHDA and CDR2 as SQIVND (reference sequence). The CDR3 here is CASSKDRGGRGSPLHF. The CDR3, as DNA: TGTGCCAGTAGTAAAGACAGGGGCGGGCGCGGTTCACCCCTCCACTTT. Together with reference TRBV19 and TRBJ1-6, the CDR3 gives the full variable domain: DGGITQSPKYLFRKEGQNVTLSCEQNLNHDAMYWYRQDPGQGLRLIYYSQIVNDFQKGDIAEGYSVSREKKESFPLTVTSAQKNPTAFYLCASSKDRGGRGSPLHFGNGTRLTVT.

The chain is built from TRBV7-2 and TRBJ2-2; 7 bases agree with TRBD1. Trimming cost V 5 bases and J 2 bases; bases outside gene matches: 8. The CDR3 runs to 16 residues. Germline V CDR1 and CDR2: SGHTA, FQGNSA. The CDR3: CASSTRTGLNTGELFF. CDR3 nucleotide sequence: TGTGCCAGCAGCACCCGGACAGGCCTAAACACCGGGGAGCTGTTTTTT.

The CDR3 spells CSVERWEGVMARSYGYTF. In DNA, the CDR3 is TGCAGCGTTGAAAGGTGGGAGGGGGTGATGGCACGATCCTATGGCTACACCTTC. J is TRBJ1-2 and V is TRBV29-1; tentative D call: TRBD1 (6 bases). The V gene lost 2 bases and the J gene lost 4 bases, with 26 bases spanning the gap. The CDR3 has 18 residues. Germline V gene lookup returns CDR1 SQVTM and CDR2 ANQGSEA.

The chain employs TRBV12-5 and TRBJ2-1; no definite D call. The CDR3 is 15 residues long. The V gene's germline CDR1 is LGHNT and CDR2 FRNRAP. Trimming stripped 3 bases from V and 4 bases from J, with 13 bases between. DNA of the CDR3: TGTGCTAGTGGTTTAGCCTCCCTAGAATACAATGAGCAGTTCTTC. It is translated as CASGLASLEYNEQFF.

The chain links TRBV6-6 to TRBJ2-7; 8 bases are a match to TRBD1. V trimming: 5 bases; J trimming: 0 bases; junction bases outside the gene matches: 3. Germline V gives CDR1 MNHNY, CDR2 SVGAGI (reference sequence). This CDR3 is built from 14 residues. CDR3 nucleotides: TGTGCCAGCAGTCGGGACAGGAGCTCCTACGAGCAGTACTTC. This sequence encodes CASSRDRSSYEQYF.

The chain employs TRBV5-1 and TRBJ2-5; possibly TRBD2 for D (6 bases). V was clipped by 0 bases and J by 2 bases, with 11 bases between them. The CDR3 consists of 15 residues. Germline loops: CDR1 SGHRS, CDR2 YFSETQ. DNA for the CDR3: TGCGCCAGCAGCTTGGGAGCAGGGAGGCAAGAGACCCAGTACTTC. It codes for CASSLGAGRQETQYF.

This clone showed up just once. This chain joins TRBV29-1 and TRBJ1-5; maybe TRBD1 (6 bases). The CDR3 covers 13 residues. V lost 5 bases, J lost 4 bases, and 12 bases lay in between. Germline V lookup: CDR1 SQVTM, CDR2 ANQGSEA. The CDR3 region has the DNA TGCAGCGTTCGGCTACAGGGTAATCAGCCCCAGCATTTT. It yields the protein CSVRLQGNQPQHF.

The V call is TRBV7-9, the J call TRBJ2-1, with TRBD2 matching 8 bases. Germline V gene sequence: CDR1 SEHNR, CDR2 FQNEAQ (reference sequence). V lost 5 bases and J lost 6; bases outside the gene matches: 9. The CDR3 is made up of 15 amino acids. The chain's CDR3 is CASSRLASVANEQFF. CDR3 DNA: TGTGCCAGCAGCCGACTAGCGTCGGTCGCCAATGAGCAGTTCTTC.

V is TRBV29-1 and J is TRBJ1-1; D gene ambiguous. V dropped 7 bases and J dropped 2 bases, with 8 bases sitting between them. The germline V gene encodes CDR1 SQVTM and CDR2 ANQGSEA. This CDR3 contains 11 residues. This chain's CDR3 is CSASLNTEAFF. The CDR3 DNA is TGCAGCGCCTCACTAAACACTGAAGCTTTCTTT.

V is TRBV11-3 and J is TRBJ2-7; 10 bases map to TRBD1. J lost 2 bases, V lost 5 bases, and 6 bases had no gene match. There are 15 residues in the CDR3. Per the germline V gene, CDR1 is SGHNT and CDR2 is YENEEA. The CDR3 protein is CASSPAGQGAYEQYF. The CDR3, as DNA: TGTGCCAGCAGCCCTGCCGGACAGGGGGCCTACGAGCAGTACTTC.

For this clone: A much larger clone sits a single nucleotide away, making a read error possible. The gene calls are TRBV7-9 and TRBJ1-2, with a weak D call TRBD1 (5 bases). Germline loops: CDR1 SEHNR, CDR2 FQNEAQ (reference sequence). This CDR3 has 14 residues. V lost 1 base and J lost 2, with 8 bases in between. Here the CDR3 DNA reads TGTGCCAGCAGCTTAGTTCCAGGGAACTATGGCTACACCTTC. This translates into CASSLVPGNYGYTF.

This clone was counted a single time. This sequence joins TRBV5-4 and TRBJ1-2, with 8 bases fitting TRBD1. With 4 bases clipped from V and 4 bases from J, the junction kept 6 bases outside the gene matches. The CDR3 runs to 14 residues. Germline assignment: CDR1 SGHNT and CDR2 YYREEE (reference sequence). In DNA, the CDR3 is TGTGCCAGCAGCCAGGGACAGGCCATCTATGGCTACACCTTC. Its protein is CASSQGQAIYGYTF.

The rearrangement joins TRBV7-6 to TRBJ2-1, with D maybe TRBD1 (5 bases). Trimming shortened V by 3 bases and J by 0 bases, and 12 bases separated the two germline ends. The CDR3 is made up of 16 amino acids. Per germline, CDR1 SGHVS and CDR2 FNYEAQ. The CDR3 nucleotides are TGTGCCAGCAGCTTCTCAGGGCCCAGCTCCTACAATGAGCAGTTCTTC. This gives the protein CASSFSGPSSYNEQFF.

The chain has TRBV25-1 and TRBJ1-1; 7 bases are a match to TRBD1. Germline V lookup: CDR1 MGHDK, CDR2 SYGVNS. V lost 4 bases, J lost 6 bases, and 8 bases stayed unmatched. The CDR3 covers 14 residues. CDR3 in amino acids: CASSVVTGVAEAFF. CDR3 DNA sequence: TGTGCCAGCAGTGTAGTAACAGGGGTTGCTGAAGCTTTCTTT.

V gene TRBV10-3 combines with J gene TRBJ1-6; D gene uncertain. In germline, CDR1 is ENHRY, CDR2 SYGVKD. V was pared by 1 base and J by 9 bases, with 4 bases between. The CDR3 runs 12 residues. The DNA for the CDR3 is TGTGCCATCAGTGAGTTCGGTTCACCCCTCCACTTT. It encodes CAISEFGSPLHF.

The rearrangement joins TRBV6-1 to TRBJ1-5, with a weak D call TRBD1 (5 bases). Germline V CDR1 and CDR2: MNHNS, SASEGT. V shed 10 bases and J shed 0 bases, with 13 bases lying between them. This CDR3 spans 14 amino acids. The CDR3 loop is CATTRTLSNQPQHF. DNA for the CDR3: TGTGCCACCACGAGGACACTTAGCAATCAGCCCCAGCATTTT.

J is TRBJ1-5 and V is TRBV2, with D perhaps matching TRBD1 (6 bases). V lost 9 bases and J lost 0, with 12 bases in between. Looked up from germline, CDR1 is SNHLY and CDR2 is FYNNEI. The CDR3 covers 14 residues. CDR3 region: CASHRGGSNQPQHF. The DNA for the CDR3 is TGTGCCAGTCATAGGGGGGGTAGCAATCAGCCCCAGCATTTT.

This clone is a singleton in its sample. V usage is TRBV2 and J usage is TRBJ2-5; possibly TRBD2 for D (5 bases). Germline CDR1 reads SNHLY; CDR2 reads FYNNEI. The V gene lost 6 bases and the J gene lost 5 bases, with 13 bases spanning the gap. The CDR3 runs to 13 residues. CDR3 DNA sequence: TGTGCCAGCAGAATTGGGAGTCTGGAGACCCAGTACTTC. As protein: CASRIGSLETQYF.

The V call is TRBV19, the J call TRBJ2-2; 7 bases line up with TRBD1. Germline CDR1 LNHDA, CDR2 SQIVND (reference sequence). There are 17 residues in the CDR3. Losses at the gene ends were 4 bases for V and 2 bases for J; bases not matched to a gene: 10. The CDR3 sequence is CASSNQGVAANTGELFF. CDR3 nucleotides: TGTGCCAGTAGTAATCAGGGGGTCGCCGCCAACACCGGGGAGCTGTTTTTT. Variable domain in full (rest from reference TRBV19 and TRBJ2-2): DGGITQSPKYLFRKEGQNVTLSCEQNLNHDAMYWYRQDPGQGLRLIYYSQIVNDFQKGDIAEGYSVSREKKESFPLTVTSAQKNPTAFYLCASSNQGVAANTGELFFGEGSRLTVL.

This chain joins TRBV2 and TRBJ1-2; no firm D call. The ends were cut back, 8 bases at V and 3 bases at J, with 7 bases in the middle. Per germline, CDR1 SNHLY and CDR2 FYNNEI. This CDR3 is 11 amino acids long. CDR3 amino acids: CASPRDYGYTF. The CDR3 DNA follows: TGTGCCAGCCCGAGGGACTATGGCTACACCTTC.

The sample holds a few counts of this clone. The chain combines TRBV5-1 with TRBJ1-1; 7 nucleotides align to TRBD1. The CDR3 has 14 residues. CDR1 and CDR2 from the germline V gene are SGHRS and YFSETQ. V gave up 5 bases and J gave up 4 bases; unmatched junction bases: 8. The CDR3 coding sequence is TGCGCCAGCAGTGACAGGGAAGGAGGCACTGAAGCTTTCTTT. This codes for CASSDREGGTEAFF. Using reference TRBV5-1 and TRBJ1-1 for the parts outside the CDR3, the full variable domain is KAGVTQTPRYLIKTRGQQVTLSCSPISGHRSVSWYQQTPGQGLQFLFEYFSETQRNKGNFPGRFSGRQFSNSRSEMNVSTLELGDSALYLCASSDREGGTEAFFGQGTRLTVV.

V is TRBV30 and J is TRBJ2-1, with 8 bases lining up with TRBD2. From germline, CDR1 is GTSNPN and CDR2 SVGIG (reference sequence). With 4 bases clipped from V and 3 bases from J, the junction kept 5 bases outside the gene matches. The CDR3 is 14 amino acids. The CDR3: CAWKGLAHYNEQFF. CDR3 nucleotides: TGTGCCTGGAAAGGACTAGCCCACTACAATGAGCAGTTCTTC.

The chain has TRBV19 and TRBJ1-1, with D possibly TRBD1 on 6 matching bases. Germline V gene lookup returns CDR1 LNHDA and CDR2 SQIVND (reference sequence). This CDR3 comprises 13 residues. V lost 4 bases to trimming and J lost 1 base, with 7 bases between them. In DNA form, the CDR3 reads TGTGCCAGTAGTAAACAGGGGAACACTGAAGCTTTCTTT. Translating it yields CASSKQGNTEAFF.

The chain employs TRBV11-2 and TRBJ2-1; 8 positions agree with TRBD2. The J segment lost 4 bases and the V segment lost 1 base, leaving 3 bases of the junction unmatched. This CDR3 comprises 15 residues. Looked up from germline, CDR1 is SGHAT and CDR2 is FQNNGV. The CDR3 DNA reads TGTGCCAGCAGCTTAGGGGCGGGGGGATACAATGAGCAGTTCTTC. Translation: CASSLGAGGYNEQFF.